The T cell receptor (beta chain) described here comes from a study of vaccination effects on CD4 cells after COVID-19. Overall study: Participants were given two doses of BNT162b2 or mRNA-1273 vaccine.

Within the ViraFEST assay, antigen-specific CD4+ T cells underwent expansion with viral peptide pools prior to sequencing. Culture lasted about nine days before CD4+ T cell isolation. All vaccine recipients tested negative for nucleocapsid antibodies and had never contracted SARS-CoV-2 infection. The authors exchanged half the medium for IL-2 medium on days 3 and 7. As to this clone: Antigen: not known.

Germline lookup yields CDR1 SEHNR and CDR2 FQNEAQ (reference sequence). The length of the CDR3 is 15 residues. V lost 0 bases and J lost 0, with 6 bases in between. The table came from immunoSEQ multiplex PCR; TCRdb's copy has only in-frame clones and leaves some out. Altogether approximately 20,000 clones are present, 65% to 85% being singletons, with the ten largest covering about 27%. Study-wide results and limits: Early post-infection timepoints were absent, and convalescent patients were few. The vaccine-induced clones of healthy vaccinees included only 1 of 255 that cross-reacted with common cold coronaviruses.

V gene TRBV7-9 combines with J gene TRBJ1-3; weak D call: TRBD1 (5 bases). The source is a human donor who received a COVID-19 vaccine. The specimen was CD4+ T cells from PBMCs cultured with HCoV-NL63 spike peptides, collected before COVID-19 vaccination. This CDR3 reads CASSLAGGSGNTIYF. In nucleotides, the CDR3 is TGTGCCAGCAGCTTAGCGGGGGGCTCTGGAAACACCATATATTTT.